Listed below are T cell receptor beta chains from one sample, sequenced in a study of blood T cells in healthy people across ages. TCRdb re-called the 5' RACE reads with MiXCR, one entry per CDR3 protein. The sample holds 950,000 to 1,200,000 distinct CDR3 sequences, 35% to 40% seen once. Material: blood. The receptors come from a man younger than 30 in good health. CDR3s include the opening cysteine and the closing phenylalanine or tryptophan. The D gene is left open where the match is weak. For some rows the clone size is stated as once, few or many, or as a class when expanded; others skip it.

clone_size j_call d_call v_call cdr3_aa cdr3_nt
. TRBJ2-5 TRBD1 TRBV20-1 CSARDTGEVEETQYF TGCAGTGCGAGGGATACAGGGGAAGTTGAAGAGACCCAGTACTTC
. TRBJ2-1 TRBD2 TRBV4-3 CASSDRLAGSYNEQFF TGCGCCAGCAGCGACCGACTAGCGGGATCCTACAATGAGCAGTTCTTC
few TRBJ1-6 . TRBV2 CASSGRQDNSPLHF TGTGCCAGCAGTGGGCGGCAGGATAATTCACCCCTCCACTTT
. TRBJ1-2 . TRBV6-2/TRBV6-3 CASTHQGNYGYTF TGTGCCAGCACCCACCAAGGGAACTATGGCTACACCTTC
. TRBJ2-3 TRBD2 TRBV15 CATSRVAGVTDTQYF TGTGCCACCAGCAGAGTAGCGGGGGTCACAGATACGCAGTATTTT
. TRBJ2-1 . TRBV4-3 CASSQDLIDHNEQFF TGCGCCAGCAGCCAAGATCTCATAGACCACAATGAGCAGTTCTTC
. TRBJ1-6 . TRBV10-3 CAIRQTDSSYNSPLHF TGTGCCATCAGACAGACTGACAGCTCCTATAATTCACCCCTCCACTTT
. TRBJ1-3 . TRBV9 CASSPQGPRAGNTIYF TGTGCCAGCAGCCCTCAGGGCCCACGAGCTGGAAACACCATATATTTT
. TRBJ1-1 . TRBV7-9 CASSIPGVNTEAFF TGTGCCAGCAGCATCCCAGGGGTGAACACTGAAGCTTTCTTT
few TRBJ1-4 TRBD1 TRBV20-1 CSARVIQGGSEKLFF TGCAGTGCTAGAGTGATACAGGGGGGAAGCGAAAAACTGTTTTTT
few TRBJ2-1 . TRBV7-2 CASSLGSWAYSEQFF TGTGCCAGCAGCTTAGGGAGTTGGGCCTACAGTGAGCAGTTCTTC
. TRBJ2-7 . TRBV5-1 CASSPRTETDSYEQYF TGCGCCAGCAGCCCCCGGACAGAAACCGACTCCTACGAGCAGTACTTC
. TRBJ1-2 . TRBV18 CASSPPGFSQGWNGYTF TGTGCCAGCTCACCACCCGGTTTTAGTCAGGGGTGGAATGGCTACACCTTC
few TRBJ2-1 TRBD2 TRBV11-2 CASSLMSSGGSLSSYNEQFF TGTGCCAGCAGCTTAATGTCTAGCGGGGGTTCCTTGAGCTCCTACAATGAGCAGTTCTTC
. TRBJ2-2 TRBD1 TRBV4-3 CVSSVRQGTGELFF TGCGTCAGCAGCGTTCGACAGGGCACCGGGGAGCTGTTTTTT
. TRBJ1-5 . TRBV6-2/TRBV6-3 CASSRQHRQPQHF TGTGCCAGCAGCCGACAGCACCGACAGCCCCAGCATTTT
many TRBJ1-2 . TRBV29-1 CSVEDPDYGYTF TGCAGCGTTGAGGACCCTGACTATGGCTACACCTTC